The 6 T cell receptor beta chains below were found in one sample sequenced in a study of response to subunit inactivated influenza vaccine. TCRdb re-derived calls from the RT-PCR reads in MiXCR, one entry per CDR3 protein. The sample holds about 300,000 distinct CDR3 sequences, about 20% seen once. This specimen consisted of PBMCs from blood, obtained less than 22 months after vaccination. The receptors originated from a man aged 45-69 years who received an inactivated influenza vaccine.

The sample holds many counts of this clonotype. The rearrangement links TRBV4-1 to TRBJ2-7; weak D call: TRBD1 (6 bases). CDR1 is MGHRA, CDR2 YSYEKL, per germline. V gave up 2 bases and J gave up 5 bases, with 16 bases separating them. The CDR3 covers 15 residues. The CDR3 here is CASSQFRGSGNEQYF. The DNA of the CDR3 is TGCGCCAGCAGCCAATTTAGGGGGAGTGGCAACGAGCAGTACTTC.

This clonotype has more than one count but fewer than ten. V usage is TRBV6-2 or TRBV6-3 and J usage is TRBJ1-5; the D is unclear. This CDR3 contains 15 residues. Germline lookup yields CDR1 MNHEY and CDR2 SVGEGT. The V gene lost 6 bases and the J gene lost 2 bases, with 14 bases spanning the gap. The CDR3 sequence is CASRRPGSRNQPQHF. DNA of the CDR3: TGTGCCAGCAGGCGACCCGGGTCCCGCAATCAGCCCCAGCATTTT.

This sequence joins TRBV7-2 and TRBJ2-7; 8 bases align to TRBD2. The CDR3 loop spans 14 amino acids. The V segment lost 2 bases and the J segment 4 bases; nucleotides outside the gene matches: 4. Germline V gives CDR1 SGHTA, CDR2 FQGNSA. The DNA of the CDR3 is TGTGCCAGCAGCTTACCCGGGACTAGGTACGAGCAGTACTTC. This translates into CASSLPGTRYEQYF.

V is TRBV20-1 and J is TRBJ2-1; no reliable D call. V lost 6 bases to trimming and J lost 2 bases, with 14 bases between them. The germline V gene has CDR1 DFQATT and CDR2 SNEGSKA (reference sequence). CDR3 length: 14 amino acids. The chain's CDR3 is CSATTSVTYNEQFF. The CDR3 coding sequence is TGCAGTGCAACGACCAGCGTAACCTACAATGAGCAGTTCTTC.

The gene calls are TRBV4-1 and TRBJ1-1; 8 positions match TRBD1. CDR3 length: 15 residues. Per the germline V gene, CDR1 is MGHRA and CDR2 is YSYEKL. The J segment lost 4 bases and the V segment lost 1 base, leaving 5 bases of the junction unmatched. CDR3 bases: TGCGCCAGCAGCCAAGTGGGACAGGCGGGCACTGAAGCTTTCTTT. It is translated as CASSQVGQAGTEAFF.

This sequence joins TRBV7-6 and TRBJ2-3, with D perhaps matching TRBD1 or TRBD2 (7 bases each). Between the trimmed V and J ends, which lost 4 bases and 4 bases, there was a span of 12 bases. The CDR3 runs 14 residues. CDR1 and CDR2 from the germline V gene are SGHVS and FNYEAQ. The CDR3 bases are TGTGCCAGCAGCTCCAGGGGGAGGGCAGATACGCAGTATTTT. The encoded protein is CASSSRGRADTQYF.